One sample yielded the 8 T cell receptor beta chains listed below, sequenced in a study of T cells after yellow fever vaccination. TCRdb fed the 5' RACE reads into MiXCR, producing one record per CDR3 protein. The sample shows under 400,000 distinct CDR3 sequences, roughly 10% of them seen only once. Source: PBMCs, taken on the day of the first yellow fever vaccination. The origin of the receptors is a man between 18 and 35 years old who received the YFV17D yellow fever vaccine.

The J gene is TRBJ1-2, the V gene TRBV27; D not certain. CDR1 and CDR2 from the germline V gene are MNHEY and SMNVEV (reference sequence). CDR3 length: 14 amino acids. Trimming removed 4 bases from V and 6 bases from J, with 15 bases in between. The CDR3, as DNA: TGTGCCAGCAGTTCAGACTCCCTGACCAATGGCTACACCTTC. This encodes CASSSDSLTNGYTF.

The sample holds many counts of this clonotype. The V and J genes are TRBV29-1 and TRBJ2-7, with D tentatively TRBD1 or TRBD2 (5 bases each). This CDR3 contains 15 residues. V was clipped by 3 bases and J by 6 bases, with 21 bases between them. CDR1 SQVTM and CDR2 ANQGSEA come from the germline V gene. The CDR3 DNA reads TGCAGCGTTGACGGCGGGCGTAGGGGCAATGGCGAGCAGTACTTC. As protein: CSVDGGRRGNGEQYF.

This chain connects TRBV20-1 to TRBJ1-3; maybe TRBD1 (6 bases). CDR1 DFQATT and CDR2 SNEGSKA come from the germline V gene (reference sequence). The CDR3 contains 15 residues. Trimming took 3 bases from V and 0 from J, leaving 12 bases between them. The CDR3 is CSARGGADSGNTIYF. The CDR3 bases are TGCAGTGCTAGGGGGGGGGCAGACTCTGGAAACACCATATATTTT.

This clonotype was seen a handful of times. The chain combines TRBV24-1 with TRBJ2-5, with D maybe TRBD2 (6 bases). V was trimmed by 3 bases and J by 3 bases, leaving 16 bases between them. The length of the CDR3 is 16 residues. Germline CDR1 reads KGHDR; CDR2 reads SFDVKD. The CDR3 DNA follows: TGTGCCACCAGTGATGGACTAACTAGCTGGAAAGAGACCCAGTACTTC. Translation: CATSDGLTSWKETQYF.

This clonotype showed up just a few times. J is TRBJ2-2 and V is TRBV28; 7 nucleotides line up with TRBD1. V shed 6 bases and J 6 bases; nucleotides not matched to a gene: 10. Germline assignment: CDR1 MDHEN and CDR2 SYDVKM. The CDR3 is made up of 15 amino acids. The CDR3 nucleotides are TGTGCCAGCAGACTCGGACAGGCAGTATCCGGGGAGCTGTTTTTT. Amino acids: CASRLGQAVSGELFF.

CDR3 coding DNA: TGTGCCAGCAGCGTAGGAGCGGGGGGTACCTCCGGAGAGACCCAGTACTTC. Translating gives CASSVGAGGTSGETQYF. The genes are TRBV9 and TRBJ2-5; 9 bases are shared with TRBD2. The CDR3 consists of 17 residues. Germline V gives CDR1 SGDLS, CDR2 YYNGEE. V shed 0 bases, J shed 4 bases, and the junction held 10 bases outside the gene matches.

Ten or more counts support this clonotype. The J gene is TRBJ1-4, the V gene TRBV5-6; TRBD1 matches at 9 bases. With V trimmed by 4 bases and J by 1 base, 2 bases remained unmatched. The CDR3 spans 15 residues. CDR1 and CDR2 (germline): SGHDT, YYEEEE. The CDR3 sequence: CASSQGQGTNEKLFF. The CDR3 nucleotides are TGTGCCAGCAGCCAGGGACAGGGAACTAATGAAAAACTGTTTTTT.

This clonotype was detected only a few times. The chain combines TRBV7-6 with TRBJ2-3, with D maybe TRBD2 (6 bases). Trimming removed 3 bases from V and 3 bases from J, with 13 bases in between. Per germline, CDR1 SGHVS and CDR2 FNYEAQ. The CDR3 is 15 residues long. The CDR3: CASSFLSGGTDTQYF. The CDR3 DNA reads TGTGCCAGCAGCTTCCTTTCTGGGGGGACAGATACGCAGTATTTT. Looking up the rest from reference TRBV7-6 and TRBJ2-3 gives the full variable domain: GAGVSQSPRYKVTKRGQDVALRCDPISGHVSLYWYRQALGQGPEFLTYFNYEAQQDKSGLPNDRFSAERPEGSISTLTIQRTEQRDSAMYRCASSFLSGGTDTQYFGPGTRLTVL.